Listed below are T cell receptor beta chains from one sample, sequenced in a study of cytomegalovirus exposure and HLA in healthy donors. The method was immunoSEQ multiplex PCR; TCRdb's version includes in-frame clones alone and lacks a portion of them. Found here are about 120,000 clones, about 80% of them singletons; the top ten hold around 1.5%. The material sequenced was PBMCs. These receptors were taken from a woman aged 18 to 35 in good health and CMV-seronegative. The CDR3 runs from the conserved cysteine through the conserved F or W. D genes are given only for firm matches. The size entry is marked missing in some rows and otherwise reads once, few, many or a size class.

TRBV19,TRBJ1-2,-,-,TGTGCCAGTAGTATCCAGGACAACTTCTATGGCTACACCTTC,CASSIQDNFYGYTF
TRBV10-3,TRBJ2-7,-,-,TGTGCCATCAGCAGCGGAGGTTCGCGCGAGCAGTACTTC,CAISSGGSREQYF
TRBV7-9,TRBJ1-3,-,-,TGTGCCAGCAGCTTAGAGACCACAGTGGGAAACACCATATATTTT,CASSLETTVGNTIYF
TRBV15,TRBJ1-2,TRBD1,-,TGTGCCACCAGCAGAGATCCCCGGGGACAGATCAGCTACACCTTC,CATSRDPRGQISYTF
TRBV12-5,TRBJ1-1,-,-,TGTGCTAGTGGTACCCGGCAGGGTGGGACTGAAGCTTTCTTT,CASGTRQGGTEAFF
TRBV14,TRBJ1-5,-,-,TGTGCCAGCAGTCTTTATAGCAATCAGCCCCAGCATTTT,CASSLYSNQPQHF
TRBV6-6,TRBJ2-7,TRBD2,-,TGTGCCAGCAGCGCCGCGGCGGGAGGCTCACCCTACGAGCAGTACTTC,CASSAAAGGSPYEQYF
TRBV5-1,TRBJ2-3,-,-,TGCGCCAGCAGCGTCAGGGGGGCCGACGGAGATACGCAGTATTTT,CASSVRGADGDTQYF
TRBV18,TRBJ2-7,TRBD1,-,TGTGCCAGCTCACCAACCGGGACAGTCACCTACGAGCAGTACTTC,CASSPTGTVTYEQYF
TRBV4-1,TRBJ2-7,TRBD1,-,TGCGCCAGCAGCCACCGACAGGGGCCTTCAGACTCCTACGAGCAGTACTTC,CASSHRQGPSDSYEQYF
TRBV5-6,TRBJ1-1,-,-,TGTGCCAGCAGCCCCTCAGGCACTGAAGCTTTCTTT,CASSPSGTEAFF
TRBV18,TRBJ2-3,TRBD2,-,TGTGCCAGCTCACCACTACATACTAGCGGGGGGGTCACAGATACGCAGTATTTT,CASSPLHTSGGVTDTQYF
TRBV5-4,TRBJ2-3,TRBD2,-,TGTGCCAGCAGCCCGGGGACTAGCGCCTCATCAGATACGCAGTATTTT,CASSPGTSASSDTQYF
TRBV5-5,TRBJ2-1,TRBD2,once,TGTGCCAGCAGCCCGGGGACTAGCGGGCGCATCCGGCAGTTCTTC,CASSPGTSGRIRQFF
TRBV7-2,TRBJ2-4,-,-,TGTGCCAGCAGCTTGACGGGTTTCGGCAAAAACATTCAGTACTTC,CASSLTGFGKNIQYF
TRBV7-2,TRBJ1-5,-,-,TGTGCCAGCAGTTACCTTCCAGGATCCTATAGCAATCAGCCCCAGCATTTT,CASSYLPGSYSNQPQHF
TRBV4-1,TRBJ1-4,TRBD1,-,TGCGCCAGCAGCCCCGGACAGGGGGGCGTGATGGGGGTGTTTTTT,CASSPGQGGVMGVFF
TRBV4-1,TRBJ1-5,TRBD1,once,TGCGCCAGCAGCCCCCCTGGACAGGGGATTTGGCAGCCCCAGCATTTT,CASSPPGQGIWQPQHF
TRBV30,TRBJ1-1,-,-,TGTGCCTGGAGGGACAGCAACACTGAAGCTTTCTTT,CAWRDSNTEAFF
TRBV5-1,TRBJ2-2,TRBD2,few,TGCGCCAGCAGCTTGGCCGGACTAGCGGGAGACACCGGGGAGCTGTTTTTT,CASSLAGLAGDTGELFF
TRBV27,TRBJ1-2,-,-,TGTGCCAGCAGTTTAAGAGCTAACTATGGCTACACCTTC,CASSLRANYGYTF
TRBV29-1,TRBJ1-5,TRBD1,-,TGCGCGGAGGGGGCTGCCAATCAGCCCCAGCATTTT,CAEGAANQPQHF
TRBV10-3,TRBJ1-1,-,once,TGTGCCATCAGTGCCTCGGGAGGTCAGGCTGAAGCTTTCTTT,CAISASGGQAEAFF
TRBV7-9,TRBJ1-2,-,-,TGTGCCAGCAGCTCACGGGGGACCGCCTTAAGTAACTATGGCTACACCTTC,CASSSRGTALSNYGYTF
TRBV6-6,TRBJ2-2,-,-,TGTGCCAGTAGTTGGGGAGCGAACACCGGGGAGCTGTTTTTT,CASSWGANTGELFF
TRBV13,TRBJ1-1,-,-,TGTGCCAGCAGCGAGGGCACTGAAGCTTTCTTT,CASSEGTEAFF
TRBV30,TRBJ1-2,-,few,TGTGCCTGGAGCTCCCAGGGCCACTATGGCTACACCTTC,CAWSSQGHYGYTF
TRBV12-5,TRBJ1-5,TRBD1,-,TGTGCTAGTGGTTTGGCCCCCAAACAGGGGGCGCGTGGAGGCAATCAGCCCCAGCATTTT,CASGLAPKQGARGGNQPQHF
TRBV9,TRBJ2-1,TRBD2,-,TGTGCCAGCAGCTCTAGCGGAAACCGAGGCGATGAGCAGTTCTTC,CASSSSGNRGDEQFF
TRBV19,TRBJ2-6,-,once,TGTGCCAGTAGTATAGATCAGGTAGGGAGCTCTGGGGCCAACGTCCTGACTTTC,CASSIDQVGSSGANVLTF
TRBV30,TRBJ1-1,-,once,TGTGCCTGGAGTGTAGGGAGGAACACTGAAGCTTTCTTT,CAWSVGRNTEAFF
TRBV19,TRBJ2-1,TRBD1,-,TGTGCCAGTAGTACTACGGGGACAGGATCCAATGAGCAGTTCTTC,CASSTTGTGSNEQFF
TRBV5-1,TRBJ2-6,-,-,TGCGCCAGCAGCTTGGAGTCTGGGGCCAACGGCCTGACTTTC,CASSLESGANGLTF
TRBV5-1,TRBJ1-1,-,few,TGCGCCAGCAGCCAGGGGCTGGGCACTGAAGCTTTCTTT,CASSQGLGTEAFF
TRBV19,TRBJ2-3,-,-,TGTGCCACCAACCCCGGGACTTACACAGATACGCAGTATTTT,CATNPGTYTDTQYF
TRBV7-2,TRBJ1-6,-,-,TGTGCCAGCAGCATTTTGAGTAAAAATTCACCCCTCCACTTT,CASSILSKNSPLHF
TRBV18,TRBJ2-6,TRBD1,-,TGTGCCAGCTCACCCTCGGGACAGGGGGCGCCTGGGGCCAACGTCCTGACTTTC,CASSPSGQGAPGANVLTF
TRBV6-4,TRBJ1-6,TRBD1,-,TGTGCCAGCAGTGACTCGACAGGGGGCAATTCACCCCTCCACTTT,CASSDSTGGNSPLHF
TRBV6-6,TRBJ1-2,-,-,TGTGCCAGCACAGAGACAGCCTATGGCTACATCTTC,CASTETAYGYIF
TRBV25-1,TRBJ1-6,-,-,TGTGCCAGCAGTGAATATACACAGGTCTATAATTCACCCCTCCACTTT,CASSEYTQVYNSPLHF
TRBV7-9,TRBJ2-7,-,-,TGTGCCAGCAGCTTACTCCAACAGGGCGGTAGGCACGAGCAGTACTTC,CASSLLQQGGRHEQYF
TRBV2,TRBJ2-3,-,-,TGTGCCGGCAGTGAGTCTGTGGATACGCAGTATTTT,CAGSESVDTQYF
TRBV5-6,TRBJ1-4,-,-,TGTGCCAGCAATATATTCAATGAAAAACTGTTTTTT,CASNIFNEKLFF
TRBV4-2,TRBJ1-1,-,-,TGTGCCAGCAGCCAAGAAGCGAAGGGTGGAGGAGGGAACACTGAAGCTTTCTTT,CASSQEAKGGGGNTEAFF
TRBV6-1,TRBJ1-3,-,-,TGTGCCAGCAGTGAAAGCCCAAGAAACACCATATATTTT,CASSESPRNTIYF
TRBV6-1,TRBJ1-1,-,-,TGTGCCAGCAGTGCCTACAGGGTTCGGGACACTGAAGCTTTCTTT,CASSAYRVRDTEAFF
TRBV6-1,TRBJ2-7,TRBD2,-,TGTGCCAGCGGGGACTATCTATCCTACGAGCAGTACTTC,CASGDYLSYEQYF
TRBV6-5,TRBJ2-6,-,-,TGTGCCAGCAGTTCACATGTAGAGGTTGGGGCCAACGTCCTGACTTTC,CASSSHVEVGANVLTF
TRBV29-1,TRBJ2-3,-,-,TGCAGCGTTCGTGAGTCTAGTGGAACATATACGCAGTATTTT,CSVRESSGTYTQYF
TRBV2,TRBJ2-2,-,-,TGTGCCAGCTCTAACGGTTACACCGGGGAGCTGTTTTTT,CASSNGYTGELFF
TRBV7-7,TRBJ2-7,-,-,TGTGCTCTCCTAAGGGCATGGCAGGGAAATTGCGAGCAGTACTTC,CALLRAWQGNCEQYF
TRBV25-1,TRBJ1-4,-,once,TGTGCCAGCAGCGACAACTTAGCAACTAATGAAAAACTGTTTTTT,CASSDNLATNEKLFF
TRBV5-4,TRBJ1-1,TRBD1,-,TGTGCCAGCAGCTCCGGGACAGGGGACACTGAAGCTTTCTTT,CASSSGTGDTEAFF
TRBV7-8,TRBJ1-2,-,-,TGTGCCAGCAGCTTAAGGGGAGGAAACTATGGCTACACCTTC,CASSLRGGNYGYTF
TRBV19,TRBJ2-7,TRBD1,-,TGTGCCAGTAGTCGACGACAGGGGCGACCCTACGAGCAGTACTTC,CASSRRQGRPYEQYF
TRBV4-1,TRBJ1-1,-,-,TGCGCCAGCAGCCCCCTACGGGCTGAAGCTTTCTTT,CASSPLRAEAFF
TRBV18,TRBJ2-3,TRBD1,-,TGTGCCAGCTCACCCATAACAGGGGGCGCAACAGATACGCAGTATTTT,CASSPITGGATDTQYF
TRBV7-9,TRBJ1-2,TRBD1,-,TGTGCCAGCAGCCAAACCGGGACAGGGGCCAGTGGCTACACCTTC,CASSQTGTGASGYTF
TRBV4-1,TRBJ2-4,-,-,TGCGCCAGCAGCCAAGAATCCTCCCGGGGAACCAAAAACATTCAGTACTTC,CASSQESSRGTKNIQYF
TRBV5-1,TRBJ2-7,-,-,TGCGCCAGCAGCCACCAGGGGAGCGAGCAGTACTTC,CASSHQGSEQYF